This T cell receptor (beta chain) was recovered during a study of blood T cell repertoires in COVID-19. The CDR3 extends over 14 amino acids. The V and J ends lost 4 bases and 1 base, in that order; junction bases with no gene match: 3. Per the germline V gene, CDR1 is LGHNA and CDR2 is YNFKEQ. The data were produced by immunoSEQ multiplex PCR, yet TCRdb's version contains in-frame clones alone and is incomplete. The sample consists of under 450,000 clones, 65% to 90% of them appearing once. There are a few counts of this clone. The clonotype was recovered from a woman aged 55-70 years with COVID-19, enrolled during active disease. The V gene is TRBV4-2, the J gene TRBJ1-1; 7 bases line up with TRBD1. Material for sequencing was peripheral blood. CDR3: CASSRGTANTEAFF. The CDR3 DNA sequence: TGTGCCAGCAGCCGCGGGACAGCGAACACTGAAGCTTTCTTT.